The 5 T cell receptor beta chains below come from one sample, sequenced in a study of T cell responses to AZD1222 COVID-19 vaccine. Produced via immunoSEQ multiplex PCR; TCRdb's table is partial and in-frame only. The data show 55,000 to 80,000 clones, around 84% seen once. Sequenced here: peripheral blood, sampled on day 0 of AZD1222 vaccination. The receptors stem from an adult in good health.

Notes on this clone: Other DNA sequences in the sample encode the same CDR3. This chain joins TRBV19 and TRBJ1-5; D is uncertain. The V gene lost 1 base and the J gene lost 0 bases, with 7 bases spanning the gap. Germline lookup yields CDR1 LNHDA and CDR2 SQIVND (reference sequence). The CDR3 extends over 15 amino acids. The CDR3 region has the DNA TGTGCCAGTAGTATAGGGTCTTATAGCAATCAGCCCCAGCATTTT. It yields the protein CASSIGSYSNQPQHF.

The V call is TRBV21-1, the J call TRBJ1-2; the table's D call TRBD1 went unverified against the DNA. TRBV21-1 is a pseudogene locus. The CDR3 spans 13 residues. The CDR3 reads CASSTSGAQGYTF. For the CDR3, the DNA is TGTGCCAGCAGCACTTCTGGGGCGCAAGGCTACACCTTC.

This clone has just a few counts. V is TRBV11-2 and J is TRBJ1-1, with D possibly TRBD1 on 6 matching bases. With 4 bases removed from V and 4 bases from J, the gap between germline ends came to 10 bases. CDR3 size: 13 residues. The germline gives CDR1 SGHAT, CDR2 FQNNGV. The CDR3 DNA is TGTGCCAGCAGCTACAGGGTCGTCACTGAAGCTTTCTTT. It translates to CASSYRVVTEAFF.

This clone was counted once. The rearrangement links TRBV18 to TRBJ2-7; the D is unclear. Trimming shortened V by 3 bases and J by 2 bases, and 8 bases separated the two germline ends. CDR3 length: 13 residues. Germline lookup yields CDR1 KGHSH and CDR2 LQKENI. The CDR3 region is CASSPSSTYEQYF. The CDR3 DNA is TGTGCCAGCTCACCTTCGTCCACCTACGAGCAGTACTTC.

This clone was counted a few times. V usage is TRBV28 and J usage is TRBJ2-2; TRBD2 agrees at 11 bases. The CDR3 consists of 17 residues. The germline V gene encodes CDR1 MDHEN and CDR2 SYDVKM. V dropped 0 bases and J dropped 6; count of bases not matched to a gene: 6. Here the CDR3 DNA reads TGTGCCAGCAGTTTATGGTCTCTAGCGGGGGGCCCCGGGGAGCTGTTTTTT. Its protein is CASSLWSLAGGPGELFF.